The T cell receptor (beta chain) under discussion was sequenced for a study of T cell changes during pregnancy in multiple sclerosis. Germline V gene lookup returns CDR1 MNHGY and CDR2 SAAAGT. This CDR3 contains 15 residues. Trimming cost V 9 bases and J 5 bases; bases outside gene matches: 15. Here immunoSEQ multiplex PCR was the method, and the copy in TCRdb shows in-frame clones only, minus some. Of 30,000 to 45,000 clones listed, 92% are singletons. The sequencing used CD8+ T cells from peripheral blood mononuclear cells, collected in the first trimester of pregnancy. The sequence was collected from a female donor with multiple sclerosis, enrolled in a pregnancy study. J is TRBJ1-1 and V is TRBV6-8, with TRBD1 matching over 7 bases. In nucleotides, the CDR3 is TGTGCCAGGAGGATATTTCGAGACAGGGCTACTGAAGCTTTCTTT. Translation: CARRIFRDRATEAFF.